This T cell receptor beta chain was identified in a study of T cells in Graves' hyperthyroidism and ophthalmopathy. Trimming shortened V by 6 bases and J by 6 bases, and 12 bases separated the two germline ends. The CDR3 has 13 amino acids. Per germline, CDR1 MNHEY and CDR2 SMNVEV (reference sequence). RNA transcripts served as the template for amplifying TCR beta CDR3 regions. HTBI primers were used for first-round RT-PCR of the TCR CDR3. In TCRdb, the multiplex PCR reads were re-called with MiXCR into one record per CDR3 protein. The sample holds hundreds of thousands of distinct CDR3 sequences; 13% to 15% are singletons and the top ten take approximately 10%.

The rearrangement links TRBV27 to TRBJ2-1; D is perhaps TRBD2 (7 bases). This clonotype originated in a woman under 30 with Graves' hyperthyroidism. Sequenced input: blood. The CDR3 DNA sequence: TGTGCCAGCAGAGGGGGAGGGGGCAATGAGCAGTTCTTC. It yields the protein CASRGGGGNEQFF.